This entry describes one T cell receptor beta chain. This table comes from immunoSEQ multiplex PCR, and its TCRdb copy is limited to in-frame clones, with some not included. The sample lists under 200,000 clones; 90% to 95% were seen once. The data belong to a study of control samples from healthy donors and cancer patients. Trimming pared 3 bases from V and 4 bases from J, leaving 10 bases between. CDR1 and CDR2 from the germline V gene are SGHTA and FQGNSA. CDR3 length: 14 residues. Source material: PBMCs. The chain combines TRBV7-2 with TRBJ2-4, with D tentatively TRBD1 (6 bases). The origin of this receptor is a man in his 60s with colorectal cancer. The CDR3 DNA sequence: TGTGCCAGCAGCTTTTATAGGGGGAAAAACATTCAGTACTTC. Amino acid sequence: CASSFYRGKNIQYF.